The 2 T cell receptor beta chains given below trace back to one sample, sequenced in a study of beta chain features in type 1 diabetes (dated by TCRdb to 2017 to 2018). The research as a whole found: A moderate but significant shortening of TCRB CDR3 length was observed in type 1 diabetes patients in all four CD4+ subsets.

To prepare the library, the immunoSEQ multiplex PCR assay was applied. All of the isolated RNA was reverse transcribed with the High Capacity cDNA Reverse Transcription Kit, so expressed TCRB transcripts were sequenced. TCRdb took this table from immuneACCESS and kept in-frame rearrangements with V and J called. Such tables lack part of the clones; where checked against another copy, unresolved V genes explain under half of the gap, and the rest is unexplained. The sample table lists 300,000 or so clones, approximately 9.7% of them with a count of one. 1% of the sample rests with the top ten. No antigen is known for these receptors. Sequenced: central memory CD4+ T cells from blood. All receptors come from a man aged 25-45 years with type 1 diabetes.

The chain couples TRBV6-5 to TRBJ1-1; a possible D gene is TRBD1 (5 bases). The CDR3 spans 15 residues. With 6 bases removed from V and 0 bases from J, the gap between germline ends came to 14 bases. The germline V gene encodes CDR1 MNHEY and CDR2 SVGAGI. CDR3: CASSAKGRMNTEAFF. The CDR3 DNA reads TGTGCCAGCAGCGCCAAGGGACGGATGAACACTGAAGCTTTCTTT.

The rearrangement joins TRBV5-1 to TRBJ2-3; D uncertain. The V gene lost 0 bases and the J gene lost 5 bases, with 13 bases spanning the gap. The CDR3 runs 15 residues. Germline loops: CDR1 SGHRS, CDR2 YFSETQ. CDR3 bases: TGCGCCAGCAGCTTGGCCGGCTCCCGCGAAGATACGCAGTATTTT. Its translation is CASSLAGSREDTQYF.